The rows below give T cell receptor beta chains drawn from one sample of a study of shared clonotypes between healthy human individuals. Using immunoSEQ multiplex PCR, the repertoire was profiled, and TCRdb retains in-frame clones only, with some absent. The sample lists some 2,500,000 clones; roughly 93% were seen once. Sequencing was carried out using naive CD4+ T cells from PBMCs. The receptor source for this set is a man aged 18 to 35 in good health. Some clones in this sample may be carry-over from other donors' samples. The CDR3 runs from the conserved cysteine through the conserved F or W. The D gene is left open where the match is weak. The size entry is marked missing in some rows and otherwise reads once, few, many or a size class.

TRBV11-2	NA	NA	TRBJ1-2	CASSFYQGGYTF	TGTGCCAGCAGCTTTTACCAGGGCGGCTACACCTTC
TRBV7-9	NA	NA	TRBJ1-2	CASSPPGVYGYTF	TGTGCCAGCAGCCCCCCGGGGGTTTATGGCTACACCTTC
TRBV5-1	TRBD1	NA	TRBJ2-2	CASSKPGQGDTGELFF	TGCGCCAGCAGCAAGCCGGGACAGGGGGATACCGGGGAGCTGTTTTTT
TRBV5-5	NA	NA	TRBJ1-5	CWYGAGSSNQPQHF	TGTTGGTATGGGGCAGGGAGTAGCAATCAGCCCCAGCATTTT
TRBV6-1	TRBD2	NA	TRBJ2-7	CASRGTSGSYEQYF	TGTGCCAGCAGAGGGACTAGCGGGTCCTACGAGCAGTACTTC
TRBV27	NA	NA	TRBJ2-1	CASSPRGREQFF	TGTGCCAGCAGCCCTAGGGGCAGGGAGCAGTTCTTC
TRBV7-8	TRBD1	NA	TRBJ1-1	CASSRRSGTGVNTEAFF	TGTGCCAGCAGCCGGAGAAGCGGGACAGGGGTGAACACTGAAGCTTTCTTT
TRBV27	NA	once	TRBJ2-1	CASSPQDWPNYNEQFF	TGTGCCAGCAGTCCCCAGGACTGGCCCAACTACAATGAGCAGTTCTTC
TRBV28	NA	NA	TRBJ2-7	CASSLANYEQYF	TGTGCCAGCAGTTTAGCTAACTACGAGCAGTACTTC
TRBV19	TRBD1	once	TRBJ1-4	CASIETGGNEKLFF	TGTGCCAGTATTGAAACAGGGGGCAATGAAAAACTGTTTTTT